The 32 T cell receptor beta chains below come from one sample, sequenced in a study of glioma-infiltrating T cells. TCR alpha and beta CDR3 regions were amplified from RNA using iRepertoire nested multiplex PCR. TCRdb reprocessed the multiplex PCR reads with MiXCR, giving one entry per CDR3 protein. The data hold under 20,000 distinct CDR3 sequences, with over 45% observed a single time. Sequencing was done on a sample of glioma tissue, nonneoplastic brain tissue, or PBMCs (not recorded which). Every receptor here comes from a human donor with low-grade glioma or glioblastoma, undergoing nonglioma brain surgery, or in good health (not recorded which).

The CDR3 coding sequence is TGTGCCAGCAGTTCATCCGACCGGTCCCAAGAGACCCAGTACTTC. This sequence encodes CASSSSDRSQETQYF. The gene calls are TRBV28 and TRBJ2-5, with unresolved D. CDR3 length: 15 amino acids. Germline CDR1 is MDHEN and CDR2 is SYDVKM. Trimming left V 4 bases short and J 1 base short, with 13 bases between.

About this clonotype itself: A read error may account for a junction end that differs from germline. The chain recombines TRBV27 with TRBJ1-2; D unresolved. Germline V lookup: CDR1 MNHEY, CDR2 SMNVEV (reference sequence). The CDR3 extends over 14 amino acids. CDR3 nucleotides: TGTGCCAGCAGTTCTACAGACCGCTTGGATGGCTTCACCTTC. It is translated as CASSSTDRLDGFTF.

This clonotype was recorded once. The rearrangement joins TRBV25-1 to TRBJ1-1; no reliable D call. This CDR3 contains 11 residues. The germline V and J ends were trimmed by 6 bases and 4 bases, with 6 bases remaining between them. Germline assignment: CDR1 MGHDK and CDR2 SYGVNS. The CDR3 here is CASREVTEAFF. In DNA form, the CDR3 reads TGTGCCAGCAGGGAGGTCACTGAAGCTTTCTTT.

The chain couples TRBV6-5 to TRBJ2-2, with a possible D match to TRBD1 (5 bases). Trimming stripped 2 bases from V and 5 bases from J, with 12 bases between. From germline, CDR1 is MNHEY and CDR2 SVGAGI. The CDR3 runs to 15 residues. The CDR3 DNA is TGTGCCAGCAGTTACAGGCCAGGGCGAACCGGGGAGCTGTTTTTT. Translated, it gives CASSYRPGRTGELFF.

The V call is TRBV7-2, the J call TRBJ2-3, with D unresolved. CDR1 is SGHTA, CDR2 FQGNSA, per germline. The V gene lost 5 bases and the J gene lost 4 bases, with 4 bases spanning the gap. CDR3 length: 11 residues. DNA for the CDR3: TGTGCCAGCAGCCACTCAGATACGCAGTATTTT. Its protein is CASSHSDTQYF.

V usage is TRBV27 and J usage is TRBJ1-5, with 7 bases aligning to TRBD1. This CDR3 has 17 residues. Germline loops: CDR1 MNHEY, CDR2 SMNVEV (reference sequence). V shed 2 bases, J shed 6 bases, and the junction held 13 bases outside the gene matches. CDR3 protein: CASSLQKGQPDIQPQHF. The DNA of the CDR3 is TGTGCCAGCAGTTTACAAAAGGGACAGCCCGACATTCAGCCCCAGCATTTT.

V usage is TRBV7-2 and J usage is TRBJ2-1; tentative D call: TRBD1 (5 bases). V lost 5 bases and J 9 bases, leaving 11 bases between the germline ends. This CDR3 spans 12 amino acids. Germline V gene data show CDR1 as SGHTA and CDR2 as FQGNSA. CDR3 bases: TGTGCCAGCAGCCATCGACAGTCTGAGCAGTTCTTC. Translation gives CASSHRQSEQFF.

CDR3 amino acids: CASSGGLHNEQFF. The DNA of the CDR3 is TGTGCCAGCTCCGGGGGACTCCACAATGAGCAGTTCTTC. The V gene is TRBV7-2, the J gene TRBJ2-1; TRBD2 is a possible D gene (6 bases). The CDR3 totals 13 residues. Trimming shortened V by 8 bases and J by 5 bases, and 13 bases separated the two germline ends. The V gene's germline CDR1 is SGHTA and CDR2 FQGNSA.

This rearrangement joins TRBV20-1 to TRBJ1-1; D not certain. CDR1 is DFQATT, CDR2 SNEGSKA, per germline (reference sequence). CDR3 length: 12 amino acids. V was shortened by 6 bases and J by 1 base, with 9 bases between the two germline ends. The CDR3 region is CSALSENTEAFF. In DNA form, the CDR3 reads TGCAGTGCGTTAAGTGAGAACACTGAAGCTTTCTTT.

This clonotype is judged medium-sized. CDR3 sequence (DNA): TGTGCCAGCAGTAGAGTTGCGGGAGTTGTCAATGAGCAGTTCTTC. Protein sequence: CASSRVAGVVNEQFF. The gene calls are TRBV28 and TRBJ2-1; 7 bases line up with TRBD2. Germline trimming cut 5 bases from V and 6 bases from J; bases unmatched to any gene: 10. The CDR3 loop spans 15 amino acids. CDR1 is MDHEN, CDR2 SYDVKM, per germline.

This clonotype was counted between two and nine times. DNA of the CDR3: TGTGCCAGCAGGACTAGCGGGAGCGGTGGGGAGACCCAGTACTTC. Translation gives CASRTSGSGGETQYF. V usage is TRBV11-2 and J usage is TRBJ2-5; 12 nucleotides line up with TRBD2. V lost 6 bases and J lost 5; bases outside the gene matches: 7. The length of the CDR3 is 15 residues. The V gene's germline CDR1 is SGHAT and CDR2 FQNNGV.

The J gene is TRBJ1-5, the V gene TRBV27; D is possibly TRBD1 (5 bases). The germline CDR1 and CDR2 sequences are MNHEY and SMNVEV (reference sequence). V was shortened by 3 bases and J by 0 bases, with 6 bases between the two germline ends. CDR3 length: 14 amino acids. DNA for the CDR3: TGTGCCAGCAGTTTCGGGGGTAGCAATCAGCCCCAGCATTTT. This sequence encodes CASSFGGSNQPQHF.

This clonotype was seen once. V usage is TRBV27 and J usage is TRBJ2-1; D might be TRBD2 (5 bases). The germline CDR1 and CDR2 sequences are MNHEY and SMNVEV (reference sequence). V dropped 5 bases and J dropped 10 bases, with 15 bases sitting between them. This CDR3 spans 13 amino acids. CDR3 amino acids: CASSGAGWREQFF. The CDR3, as DNA: TGTGCCAGCAGTGGCGCCGGGTGGAGGGAGCAGTTCTTC.

Points on this clonotype: Compared with germline, one end of the junction differs, possibly owing to a read error. The chain links TRBV7-8 to TRBJ1-5; no reliable D call. Per germline, CDR1 SGHVS and CDR2 FQNEAQ. The CDR3 is 13 amino acids. The CDR3 protein is CASSLGEDQLQHF. CDR3 nucleotide sequence: TGTGCCAGCAGCTTAGGGGAGGATCAGCTCCAGCATTTT.

This chain joins TRBV29-1 and TRBJ2-1; TRBD1 agrees at 8 bases. CDR1 and CDR2 (germline): SQVTM, ANQGSEA. The junction had 3 bases not matched to a gene; V was cut back by 4 bases and J by 7 bases. The CDR3 is 12 amino acids. The DNA of the CDR3 is TGCAGCGTTGGACAGGGGTGGAATGAGCAGTTCTTC. This translates into CSVGQGWNEQFF.

The J gene is TRBJ1-3, the V gene TRBV5-1; D is unclear. Germline assignment: CDR1 SGHRS and CDR2 YFSETQ. The V gene lost 4 bases and the J gene lost 5 bases, with 13 bases spanning the gap. The CDR3 is 14 residues long. In DNA form, the CDR3 reads TGCGCCAGCAGCCCCTCGGCCACCAGAAACACCATATATTTT. It specifies CASSPSATRNTIYF.

This clonotype was observed a single time. The junction does not match germline at one end; this may be a read error. For the CDR3, the DNA is TGCAATGCTAGCGGTTGGAAAGGAGCACAGAACACTGAAGCTTTCTTT. Translation gives CNASGWKGAQNTEAFF. The rearrangement joins TRBV20-1 to TRBJ1-1; D ambiguous. The CDR3 spans 16 residues. CDR1 DFQATT and CDR2 SNEGSKA come from the germline V gene (reference sequence).

This clonotype was observed at least ten times. The genes are TRBV7-8 and TRBJ2-2; maybe TRBD1 (6 bases). V lost 5 bases, J lost 9 bases, and 19 bases lay in between. This CDR3 has 15 residues. The V gene's germline CDR1 is SGHVS and CDR2 FQNEAQ. CDR3 coding DNA: TGTGCCAGCAGCCCTGGACAGCGAGCCGGGCGGGAGCTGTTTTTT. Protein product: CASSPGQRAGRELFF.

This clonotype was picked up one time. The chain has TRBV12-3 or TRBV12-4 and TRBJ2-7; D gene unclear. V shed 3 bases and J shed 7 bases, with 13 bases lying between them. The CDR3 has 13 amino acids. The CDR3 DNA follows: TGTGCCAGCAGTTTCCTTCCTATTGGGGAGCAGTACTTC. This sequence encodes CASSFLPIGEQYF.

By proportion, this clonotype is medium-sized. In DNA, the CDR3 is TGTGCCAGCAGTTACTCGTTAAACAGGGTGAACGAGCAGTACTTC. Translated, it gives CASSYSLNRVNEQYF. The genes are TRBV6-6 and TRBJ2-7; a possible D gene is TRBD1 (6 bases). Germline lookup yields CDR1 MNHNY and CDR2 SVGAGI (reference sequence). CDR3 length: 15 residues. V shed 0 bases and J shed 5 bases, with 14 bases lying between them.

V and J are TRBV7-2 and TRBJ2-1; D is tentatively TRBD1 or TRBD2 (5 bases each). V dropped 4 bases and J dropped 14 bases, with 18 bases sitting between them. This CDR3 comprises 13 residues. Germline CDR1 reads SGHTA; CDR2 reads FQGNSA. CDR3 DNA sequence: TGTGCCAGCAGCTACTGGGACGGGGCCCGGGAGTTCTTC. It is translated as CASSYWDGAREFF.

Only one count was recorded for this clonotype. The rearrangement links TRBV20-1 to TRBJ2-5; TRBD1 might be the D (5 bases). This CDR3 has 15 amino acids. CDR1 and CDR2 (germline): DFQATT, SNEGSKA (reference sequence). Trimming removed 3 bases from V and 2 bases from J, with 16 bases in between. CDR3 residues: CSASLRTPEQETQYF. The CDR3 region has the DNA TGCAGTGCTAGCTTACGGACACCCGAACAAGAGACCCAGTACTTC.

The gene calls are TRBV28 and TRBJ1-1; no definite D call. The CDR3 extends over 14 amino acids. V was pared by 6 bases and J by 4 bases, with 15 bases between. Germline V gives CDR1 MDHEN, CDR2 SYDVKM. The CDR3 loop is CASSAGLSGTEAFF. Here the CDR3 DNA reads TGTGCCAGCAGCGCCGGGCTTTCGGGCACTGAAGCTTTCTTT.

The chain uses TRBV6-1 and TRBJ1-2, with D uncertain. The CDR3 has 14 residues. V lost 5 bases to trimming and J lost 3 bases, with 13 bases between them. The V gene's germline CDR1 is MNHNS and CDR2 SASEGT. The CDR3 loop is CASSPSVTYYGYTF. The DNA of the CDR3 is TGTGCCAGCAGTCCCTCGGTGACCTACTATGGCTACACCTTC.

This clonotype was recorded a few times. This sequence joins TRBV6-2 or TRBV6-3 and TRBJ2-7; TRBD1 matches 8 bases. This CDR3 has 14 amino acids. Germline-derived CDR1 and CDR2 are MNHEY and SVGEGT. Trimming took 8 bases from V and 1 from J; bases not matched to a gene: 7. CDR3 DNA sequence: TGTGCCAGCCAAGACAGGGGAACTTCCTACGAGCAGTACTTC. Its translation is CASQDRGTSYEQYF.

J is TRBJ2-3 and V is TRBV12-3 or TRBV12-4, with no clear D. V was trimmed by 3 bases and J by 1 base, leaving 14 bases between them. The CDR3 totals 16 residues. In nucleotides, the CDR3 is TGTGCCAGCAGTTTTCAAGGTTCCCAACGCACAGATACGCAGTATTTT. As protein: CASSFQGSQRTDTQYF.

About this clonotype itself: Compared with germline, one end of the junction differs, possibly owing to a read error. This sequence joins TRBV6-1 and TRBJ1-1; 8 bases fit TRBD1. The germline V gene has CDR1 MNHNS and CDR2 SASEGT. The CDR3 consists of 18 residues. The CDR3 DNA reads as TGTGCCAGCAGGACTGTTACGAGGTCAGGGGGCGCGAGCACTGAGGCTTTCTTT. The encoded protein is CASRTVTRSGGASTEAFF.

This clonotype was seen at least ten times. This rearrangement joins TRBV3-1 to TRBJ2-7, with 9 positions matching TRBD1. Unmatched junction bases numbered 13, after V lost 8 bases and J lost 5 bases. CDR3 length equals 15 residues. Looked up from germline, CDR1 is LGHDT and CDR2 is YNNKEL (reference sequence). This CDR3 is CASRAKGTGRNEQYF. The CDR3 region has the DNA TGTGCCAGCCGAGCCAAGGGGACAGGGAGAAACGAGCAGTACTTC.

This rearrangement joins TRBV20-1 to TRBJ2-1, with 10 bases that match TRBD2. The CDR3 contains 14 residues. The germline CDR1 and CDR2 sequences are DFQATT and SNEGSKA (reference sequence). The CDR3 sequence: CSHLLAGVLIEQFF. The CDR3 DNA sequence: TGCAGCCACCTTCTAGCGGGAGTACTTATTGAGCAGTTCTTC.

The V gene is TRBV7-2, the J gene TRBJ1-5; 7 nucleotides match TRBD1. Germline-derived CDR1 and CDR2 are SGHTA and FQGNSA. The ends lost 3 bases at V and 6 bases at J; junction bases unmatched: 8. The CDR3 consists of 15 residues. The DNA of the CDR3 is TGTGCCAGCAGCTTTCCCGACAGGGAGGGTCAGCCCCAGCATTTT. Protein: CASSFPDREGQPQHF.

This clonotype came up a few times. V is TRBV27 and J is TRBJ2-7; D is tentatively TRBD1 or TRBD2 (5 bases each). CDR3 size: 14 residues. Per germline, CDR1 MNHEY and CDR2 SMNVEV (reference sequence). Trimming shortened V by 5 bases and J by 2 bases, and 13 bases separated the two germline ends. This CDR3 reads CASSRGRKTYEQYF. CDR3 nucleotides: TGTGCCAGCAGTAGGGGACGGAAAACCTACGAGCAGTACTTC.

This clonotype has just a few counts. One end of the junction varies from germline; a read error may be responsible. The chain links TRBV7-2 to TRBJ1-2; 7 bases are shared with TRBD1. CDR1 SGHTA and CDR2 FQGNSA come from the germline V gene. The CDR3 totals 15 residues. CDR3 amino acids: CASSLSQGDNNGYTF. CDR3 in DNA: TGTGCCAGCAGCTTAAGCCAGGGGGATAACAATGGCTACACCTTC.